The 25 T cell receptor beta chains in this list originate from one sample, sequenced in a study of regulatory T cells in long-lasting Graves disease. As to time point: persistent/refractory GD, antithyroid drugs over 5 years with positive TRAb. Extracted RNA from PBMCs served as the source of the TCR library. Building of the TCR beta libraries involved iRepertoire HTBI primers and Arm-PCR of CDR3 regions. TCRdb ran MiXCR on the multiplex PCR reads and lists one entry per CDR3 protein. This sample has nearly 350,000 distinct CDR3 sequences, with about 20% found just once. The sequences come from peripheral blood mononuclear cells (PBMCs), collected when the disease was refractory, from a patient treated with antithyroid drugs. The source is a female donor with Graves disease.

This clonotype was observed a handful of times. The CDR3 here is CASSLEGSNSYEQYF. CDR3 coding DNA: TGCGCCAGCAGCTTGGAAGGTAGCAACTCCTACGAGCAGTACTTC. The chain has TRBV5-1 and TRBJ2-7; D is unresolved. Per germline, CDR1 SGHRS and CDR2 YFSETQ. V was clipped by 0 bases and J by 0 bases, with 10 bases between them. The CDR3 has 15 residues.

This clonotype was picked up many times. The CDR3 DNA reads TGTGCCAGCAGTTACATACCCGGGACAGGGAATCAGCCCCAGCATTTT. Translating gives CASSYIPGTGNQPQHF. V gene TRBV6-2 or TRBV6-3 combines with J gene TRBJ1-5, with 9 nucleotides matching TRBD1. V trimming: 2 bases; J trimming: 4 bases; junction bases outside the gene matches: 6. Germline-derived CDR1 and CDR2 are MNHEY and SVGEGT. CDR3 length: 16 residues.

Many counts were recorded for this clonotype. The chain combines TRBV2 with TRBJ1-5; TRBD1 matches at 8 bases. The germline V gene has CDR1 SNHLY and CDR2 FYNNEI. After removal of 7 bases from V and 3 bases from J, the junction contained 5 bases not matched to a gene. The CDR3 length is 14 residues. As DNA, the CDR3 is TGTGCCAGCAAGGCGACAGGGGACAATCAGCCCCAGCATTTT. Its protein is CASKATGDNQPQHF.

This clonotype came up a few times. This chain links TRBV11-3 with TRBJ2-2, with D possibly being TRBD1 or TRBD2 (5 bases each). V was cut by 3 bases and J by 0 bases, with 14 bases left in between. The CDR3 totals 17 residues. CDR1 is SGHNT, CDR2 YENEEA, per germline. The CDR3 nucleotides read TGTGCCAGCAGCTTGGGGCCGGGACGAGCGAACACCGGGGAGCTGTTTTTT. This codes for CASSLGPGRANTGELFF.

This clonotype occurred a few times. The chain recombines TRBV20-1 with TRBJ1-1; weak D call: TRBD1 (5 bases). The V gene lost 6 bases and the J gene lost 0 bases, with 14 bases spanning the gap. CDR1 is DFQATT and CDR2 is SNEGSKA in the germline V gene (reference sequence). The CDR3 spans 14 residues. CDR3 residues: CSARVAGLNTEAFF. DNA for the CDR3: TGCAGTGCCCGGGTGGCAGGGTTGAACACTGAAGCTTTCTTT.

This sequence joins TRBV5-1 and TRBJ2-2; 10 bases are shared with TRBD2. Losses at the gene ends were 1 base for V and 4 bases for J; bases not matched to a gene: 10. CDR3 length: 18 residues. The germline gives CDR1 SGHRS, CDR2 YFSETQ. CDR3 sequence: CASSLMVMASGSTGELFF. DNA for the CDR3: TGCGCCAGCAGCTTGATGGTAATGGCTAGCGGGAGCACCGGGGAGCTGTTTTTT.

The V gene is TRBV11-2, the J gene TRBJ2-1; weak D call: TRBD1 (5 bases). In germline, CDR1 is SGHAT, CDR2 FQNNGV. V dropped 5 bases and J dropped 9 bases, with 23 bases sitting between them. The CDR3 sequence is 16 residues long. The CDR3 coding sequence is TGTGCCAGCAGCCCAATTGGTAGGGGTAGTATTGGTGAGCAGTTCTTC. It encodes CASSPIGRGSIGEQFF.

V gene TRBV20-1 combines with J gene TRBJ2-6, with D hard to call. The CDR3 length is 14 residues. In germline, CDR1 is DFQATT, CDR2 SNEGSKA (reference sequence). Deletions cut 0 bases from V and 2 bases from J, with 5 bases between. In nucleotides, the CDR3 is TGCAGTGCTAGAGATTACACTGGGGCCAACGTCCTGACTTTC. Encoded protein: CSARDYTGANVLTF.

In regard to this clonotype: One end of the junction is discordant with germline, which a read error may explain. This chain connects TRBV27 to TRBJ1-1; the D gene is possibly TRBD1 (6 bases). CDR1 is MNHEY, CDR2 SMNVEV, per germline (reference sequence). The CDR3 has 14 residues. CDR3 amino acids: CAGSLIGGNTEAFF. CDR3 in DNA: TGTGCCGGCAGTTTGATAGGGGGGAACACTGAAGCTTTCTTT.

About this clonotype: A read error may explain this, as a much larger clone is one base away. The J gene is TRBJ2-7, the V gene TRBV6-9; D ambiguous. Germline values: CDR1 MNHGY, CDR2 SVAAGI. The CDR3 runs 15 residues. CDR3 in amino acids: CAGSYPDTPIYEQYF. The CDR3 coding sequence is TGTGCCGGCAGTTACCCCGATACACCTATATACGAGCAGTACTTC.

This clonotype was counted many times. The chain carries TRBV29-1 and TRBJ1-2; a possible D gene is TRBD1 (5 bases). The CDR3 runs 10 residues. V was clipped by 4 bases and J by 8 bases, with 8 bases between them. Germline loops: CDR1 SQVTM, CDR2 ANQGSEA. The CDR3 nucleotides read TGCAGCGTTGGTGAGGGGGGCTACACCTTC. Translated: CSVGEGGYTF.

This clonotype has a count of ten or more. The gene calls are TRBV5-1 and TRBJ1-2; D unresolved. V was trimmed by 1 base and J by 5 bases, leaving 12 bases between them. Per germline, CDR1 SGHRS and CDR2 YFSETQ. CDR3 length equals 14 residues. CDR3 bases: TGCGCCAGCAGCTTGTCACCCAGCCTATATGGCTACACCTTC. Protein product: CASSLSPSLYGYTF. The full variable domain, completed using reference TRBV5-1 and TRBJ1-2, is KAGVTQTPRYLIKTRGQQVTLSCSPISGHRSVSWYQQTPGQGLQFLFEYFSETQRNKGNFPGRFSGRQFSNSRSEMNVSTLELGDSALYLCASSLSPSLYGYTFGSGTRLTVV.

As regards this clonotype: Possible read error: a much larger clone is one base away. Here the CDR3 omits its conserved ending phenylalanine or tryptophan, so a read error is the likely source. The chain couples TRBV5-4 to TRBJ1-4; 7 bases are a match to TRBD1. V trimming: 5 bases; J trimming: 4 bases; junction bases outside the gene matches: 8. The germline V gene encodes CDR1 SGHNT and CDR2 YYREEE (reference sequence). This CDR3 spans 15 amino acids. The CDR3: CASSLDRASNEKLFS. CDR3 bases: TGTGCCAGCAGTTTAGACAGGGCGAGTAATGAAAAACTGTTTTCT.

The DNA for the CDR3 is TGCGCCAGCAGCCAAGAGAGCCACTCGCCTAACTATGGCTACACCTTC. Protein sequence: CASSQESHSPNYGYTF. The J gene is TRBJ1-2, the V gene TRBV4-3; no definite D call. The germline V and J ends were trimmed by 0 bases and 0 bases, with 11 bases remaining between them. The CDR3 loop spans 16 amino acids. Germline CDR1 LGHNA, CDR2 YSLEER.

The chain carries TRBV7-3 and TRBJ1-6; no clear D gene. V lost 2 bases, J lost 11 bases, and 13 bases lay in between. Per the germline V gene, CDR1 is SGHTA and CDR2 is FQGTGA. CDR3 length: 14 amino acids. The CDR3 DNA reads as TGTGCCAGCAGCTTACTCGGAGGGATGCCACCCCTCCACTTT. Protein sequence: CASSLLGGMPPLHF.

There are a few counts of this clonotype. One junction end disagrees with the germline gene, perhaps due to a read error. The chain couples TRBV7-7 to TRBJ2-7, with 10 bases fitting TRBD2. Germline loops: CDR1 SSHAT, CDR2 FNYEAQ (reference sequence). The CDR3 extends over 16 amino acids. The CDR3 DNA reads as TGTGCTAGCAGCTTAGGTCGGACTAGCGGATCCTACGAGCAGTACTTC. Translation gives CASSLGRTSGSYEQYF.

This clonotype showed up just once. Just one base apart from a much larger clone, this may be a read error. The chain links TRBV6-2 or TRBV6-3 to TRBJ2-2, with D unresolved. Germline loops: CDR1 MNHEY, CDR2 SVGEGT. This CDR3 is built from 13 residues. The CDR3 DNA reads TGTGCCGGCAGTTACACGGACACCGGGGAGCTGTTTTTT. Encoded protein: CAGSYTDTGELFF.

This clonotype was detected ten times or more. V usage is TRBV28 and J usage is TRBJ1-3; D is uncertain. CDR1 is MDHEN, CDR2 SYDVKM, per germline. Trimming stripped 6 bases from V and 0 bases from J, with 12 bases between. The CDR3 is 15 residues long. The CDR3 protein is CASRLSVISGNTIYF. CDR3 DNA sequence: TGTGCCAGCAGGTTGAGTGTGATCTCTGGAAACACCATATATTTT.

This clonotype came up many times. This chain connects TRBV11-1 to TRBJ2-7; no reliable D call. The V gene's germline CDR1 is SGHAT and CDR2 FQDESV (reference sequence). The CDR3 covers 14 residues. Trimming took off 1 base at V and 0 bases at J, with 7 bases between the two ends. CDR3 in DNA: TGTGCCAGCAGCTTAGGCCGGCCCTCCTACGAGCAGTACTTC. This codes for CASSLGRPSYEQYF.

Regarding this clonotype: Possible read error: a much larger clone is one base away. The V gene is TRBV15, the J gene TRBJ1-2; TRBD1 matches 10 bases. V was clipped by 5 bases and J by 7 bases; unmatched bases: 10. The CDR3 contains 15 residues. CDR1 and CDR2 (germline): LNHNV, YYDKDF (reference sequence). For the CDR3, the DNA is TGTGCCACCAGCGGTGTAATCGGGACAGGGGTTGGCTACACCTTC. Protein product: CATSGVIGTGVGYTF.

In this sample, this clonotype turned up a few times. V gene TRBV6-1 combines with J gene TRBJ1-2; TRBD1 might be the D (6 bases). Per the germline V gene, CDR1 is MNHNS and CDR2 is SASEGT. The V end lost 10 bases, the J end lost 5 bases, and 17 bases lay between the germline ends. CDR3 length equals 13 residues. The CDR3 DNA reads TGTGCCACCCTCGGGACAACTCTTTATGGCTACACCTTC. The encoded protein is CATLGTTLYGYTF.

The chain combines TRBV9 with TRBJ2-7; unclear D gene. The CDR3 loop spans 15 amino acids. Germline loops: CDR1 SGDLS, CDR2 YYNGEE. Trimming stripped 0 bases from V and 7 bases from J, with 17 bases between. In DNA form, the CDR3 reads TGTGCCAGCAGCGTAGGCCTTGTCGCGCTCGGGGAGCAGTACTTC. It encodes CASSVGLVALGEQYF.

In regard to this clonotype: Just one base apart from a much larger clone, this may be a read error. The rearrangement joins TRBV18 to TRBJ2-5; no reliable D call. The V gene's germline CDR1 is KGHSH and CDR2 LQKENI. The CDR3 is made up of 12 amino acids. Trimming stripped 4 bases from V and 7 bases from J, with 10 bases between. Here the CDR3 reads CASSLKKGTQYF. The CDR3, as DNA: TGTGCCAGCTCACTAAAGAAAGGGACCCAGTACTTC.

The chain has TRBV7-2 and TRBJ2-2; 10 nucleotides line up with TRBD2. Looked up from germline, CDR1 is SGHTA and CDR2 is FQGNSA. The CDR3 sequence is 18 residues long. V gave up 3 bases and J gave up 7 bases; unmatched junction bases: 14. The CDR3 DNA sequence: TGTGCCAGCAGCTTTCCCAGTAGCGGGGGGACTCGAGGCGGGGAGCTGTTTTTT. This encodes CASSFPSSGGTRGGELFF. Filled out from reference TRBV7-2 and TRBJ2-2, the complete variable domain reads GAGVSQSPSNKVTEKGKDVELRCDPISGHTALYWYRQSLGQGLEFLIYFQGNSAPDKSGLPSDRFSAERTGGSVSTLTIQRTQQEDSAVYLCASSFPSSGGTRGGELFFGEGSRLTVL.

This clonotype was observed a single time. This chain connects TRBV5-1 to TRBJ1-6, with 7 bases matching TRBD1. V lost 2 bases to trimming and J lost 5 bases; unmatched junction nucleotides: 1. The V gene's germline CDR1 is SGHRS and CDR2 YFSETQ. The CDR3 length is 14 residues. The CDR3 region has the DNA TGCGCCAGCAGCTTCGGGACAGATAATTCACCCCTCCACTTT. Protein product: CASSFGTDNSPLHF.